Listed below are T cell receptor beta chains from one sample, sequenced in a study of cytomegalovirus exposure and HLA in healthy donors. This table comes from immunoSEQ multiplex PCR, and its TCRdb copy is limited to in-frame clones, with some not included. Of 200,000 to 250,000 clones in the sample, around 78% are singletons; the top ten hold about 0.45%. Sample: PBMCs. The receptors shown here come from a boy aged 10-17 years in good health and CMV-seronegative. Both conserved end residues are part of each CDR3. Fields, in order: J gene, V gene, CDR3 protein.

>TRBJ2-1|TRBV7-9
CASSLVQEVYNEQFF
>TRBJ1-4|TRBV6-5
CASSYSDTEEKLFF
>TRBJ2-3|TRBV18
CASSPDGGAAVYTQYF
>TRBJ1-2|TRBV5-1
CASSSAGTGVVSF
>TRBJ2-7|TRBV9
CASSVAGRYEQYF
>TRBJ1-2|TRBV9
CASVRGQGNYGYTF
>TRBJ1-2|TRBV10-1
CASRVLQDLSANYGYTF
>TRBJ2-6|TRBV9
CASSVALLGSGANVLTF
>TRBJ1-1|TRBV9
CASSVEGQGFTEAFF
>TRBJ2-7|TRBV30
CAWSADRYEQYF
>TRBJ2-7|TRBV18
CASSSVRTSHEQYF
>TRBJ1-1|TRBV6-1
CASRLDWNTEAFF
>TRBJ1-2|TRBV5-8
CASSLPPIIGEDYGYTF
>TRBJ2-5|TRBV5-1
CASSLGTSGRHETQYF
>TRBJ2-3|TRBV30
CAWAAGADTQYF
>TRBJ1-1|TRBV19
CASKGTGRGNTEAFF
>TRBJ1-5|TRBV2
CASSDREGNQPQHF
>TRBJ2-3|TRBV4-2
CASSQDWEASTDTQYF
>TRBJ2-1|TRBV29-1
CSVEGSRDRYNEQFF